The present T cell receptor beta chain was sequenced within a study of blood T cell repertoires in COVID-19 (dated by TCRdb to between 2020 and 2021). Broadly, across the study: Collaborator samples came from the United States, Italy and Spain and covered acute and convalescent phases of COVID-19. The material from the prospective study consisted of cDNA or gDNA derived from T cells, B-cell-depleted T cells, or PBMCs. Subjects who had been exposed to COVID-19, were actively infected with it, or had recovered from it provided the deeply sampled blood TCRbeta repertoires that made up the dataset. The repertoires were made available in a free public database intended to serve as a resource for research on the immune response to SARS-CoV-2. The samples were drawn from the first 160 participants of the ongoing ImmuneRACE study and from about 1,200 subjects provided by 6 global collaborators. Sample metadata almost always included a de-identified subject ID, COVID-19 status, age in years and sex. HLA class I and class II types, where available, came from metadata supplied by the sample provider rather than from assay-based typing. Study-wide conclusions, independent of this receptor: The quantity of clinical and demographic metadata differed by source and by participant and was supplied without curation.

One collaborating source in Seattle enrolled patients during active infection and followed them longitudinally through the course of disease. Each collaborating institution followed its own protocols to collect whole blood in K2EDTA tubes. Collaborator samples were shipped for TCRbeta analysis as frozen whole blood, isolated PBMCs, or DNA extracted from either sample type. Remarks on this clone: The specificity of this receptor is unknown. Nothing much larger sits one base from this clone, and base qualities are not available.

The immunoSEQ Assay, a bias-controlled multiplex PCR, was used to amplify TCRbeta CDR3 regions from genomic DNA. The authors' pipeline ran thus. The number of nucleated cells in each sample was estimated from the amplification of reference gene primers within the assay. To quantify the absolute abundance of each unique TCRbeta CDR3 rearrangement, sequence reads were collapsed and filtered. For each sample, productive Simpson clonality was calculated as the square root of Simpson's diversity index across productive rearrangements. In TCRdb, the immuneACCESS table is reduced to in-frame sequences with V and J assigned. These tables do not hold every clone; where another copy was compared, an unresolved V gene accounts for under half, and the others remain unexplained. V, J and clone size are those of that table, while D and trimming were read from the DNA. Across this sample there are about 250,000 clones, with 88% seen only once. In total, the top ten clones hold just under 6.5% of the sample.

From the cysteine through the phenylalanine, the CDR3 covers 17 amino acids. The kept DNA is CDR3 alone, 51 bases in frame from the first base. As encoded in the germline V gene, CDR1 is SGHTA while CDR2 is FQGNSA. V is cut back by 4 bases and J by 7 bases, with 9 bases in the junction unmatched. The origin of this receptor is a woman in her 30s with COVID-19, enrolled during active disease. The sample was peripheral blood. Recombination joined TRBV7-2 with TRBJ2-2, with 13 bases matching TRBD2. The bases read TGTGCCAGCAGCTCTTGGACTAGCGGGAGACGGGGCGGGGAGCTGTTTTTT. It encodes CASSSWTSGRRGGELFF.